The clone carrying this T cell receptor (beta chain) was found a few times. This entry belongs to a study of T cell repertoires in cytomegalovirus infection. Using its own MiXCR run on the reads, TCRdb lists one record per CDR3 protein. The repertoire has some 350,000 distinct CDR3 sequences, 15% to 20% of them found once; the top ten carry 8.7%. The trim removed 4 bases at V and 1 base at J, leaving 3 bases unmatched. Germline values: CDR1 SGHVS, CDR2 FQNEAQ. The CDR3 runs 16 residues. This sequence originates from a human donor in good health (CMV status not recorded). Some clones in this sample may be carry-over from other donors' samples. Sequencing was done on a sample of PBMCs. The V and J genes are TRBV7-8 and TRBJ2-2; 10 nucleotides match TRBD1. CDR3 sequence: CASSWGQGLNTGELFF. CDR3 nucleotide sequence: TGTGCCAGCAGCTGGGGACAGGGGTTGAACACCGGGGAGCTGTTTTTT.